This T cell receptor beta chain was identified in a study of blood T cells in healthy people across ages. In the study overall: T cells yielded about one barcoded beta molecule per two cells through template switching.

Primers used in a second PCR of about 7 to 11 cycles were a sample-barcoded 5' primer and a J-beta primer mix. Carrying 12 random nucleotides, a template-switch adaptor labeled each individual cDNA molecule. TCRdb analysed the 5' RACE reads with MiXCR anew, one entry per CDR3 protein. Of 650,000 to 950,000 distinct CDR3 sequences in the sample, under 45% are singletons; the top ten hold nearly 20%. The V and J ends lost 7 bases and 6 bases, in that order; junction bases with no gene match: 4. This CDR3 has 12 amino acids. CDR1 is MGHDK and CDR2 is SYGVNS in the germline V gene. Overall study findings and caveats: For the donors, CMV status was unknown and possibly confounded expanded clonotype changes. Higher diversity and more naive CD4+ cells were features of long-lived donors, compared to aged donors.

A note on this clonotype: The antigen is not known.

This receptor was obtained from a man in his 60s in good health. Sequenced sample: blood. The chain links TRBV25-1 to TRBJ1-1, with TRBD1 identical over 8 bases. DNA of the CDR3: TGTGCCAGCACCTGGGGACAGGCTGAAGCTTTCTTT. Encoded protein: CASTWGQAEAFF.